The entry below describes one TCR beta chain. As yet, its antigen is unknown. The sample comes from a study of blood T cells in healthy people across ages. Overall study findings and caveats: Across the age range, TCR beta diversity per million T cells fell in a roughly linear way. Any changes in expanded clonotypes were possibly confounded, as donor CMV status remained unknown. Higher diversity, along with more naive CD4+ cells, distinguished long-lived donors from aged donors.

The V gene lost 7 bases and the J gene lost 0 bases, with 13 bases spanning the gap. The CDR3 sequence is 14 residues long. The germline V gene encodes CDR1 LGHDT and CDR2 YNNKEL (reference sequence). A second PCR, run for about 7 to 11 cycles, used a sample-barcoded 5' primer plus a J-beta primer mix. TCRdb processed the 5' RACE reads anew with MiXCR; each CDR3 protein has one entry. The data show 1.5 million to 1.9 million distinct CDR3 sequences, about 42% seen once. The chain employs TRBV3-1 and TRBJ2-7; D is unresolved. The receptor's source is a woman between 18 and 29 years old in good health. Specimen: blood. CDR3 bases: TGTGCCAGCACCCCTCGCGGAAGCTCCTACGAGCAGTACTTC. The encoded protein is CASTPRGSSYEQYF.